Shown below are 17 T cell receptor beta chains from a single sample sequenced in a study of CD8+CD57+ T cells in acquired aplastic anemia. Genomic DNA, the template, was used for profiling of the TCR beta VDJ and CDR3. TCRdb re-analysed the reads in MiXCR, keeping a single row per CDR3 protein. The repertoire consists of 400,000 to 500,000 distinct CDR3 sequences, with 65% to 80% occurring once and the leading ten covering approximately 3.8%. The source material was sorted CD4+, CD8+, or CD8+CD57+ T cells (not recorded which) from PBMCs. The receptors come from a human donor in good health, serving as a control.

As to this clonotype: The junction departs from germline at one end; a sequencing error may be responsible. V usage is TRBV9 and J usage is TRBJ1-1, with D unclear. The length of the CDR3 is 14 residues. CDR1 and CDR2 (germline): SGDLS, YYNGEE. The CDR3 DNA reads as TGTGCCAGCAGCTTAGCGAGAATCAACACTGAAGCCTTCTTT. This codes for CASSLARINTEAFF.

The CDR3 loop is CASSLVGQGAAYEQYF. CDR3 sequence (DNA): TGTGCCAGCAGCTTAGTGGGACAGGGGGCCGCCTACGAGCAGTACTTC. The chain couples TRBV11-1 to TRBJ2-7; 12 bases map to TRBD1. V was pared by 1 base and J by 2 bases, with 3 bases of the junction left unmatched. This CDR3 spans 16 amino acids. In germline, CDR1 is SGHAT, CDR2 FQDESV (reference sequence).

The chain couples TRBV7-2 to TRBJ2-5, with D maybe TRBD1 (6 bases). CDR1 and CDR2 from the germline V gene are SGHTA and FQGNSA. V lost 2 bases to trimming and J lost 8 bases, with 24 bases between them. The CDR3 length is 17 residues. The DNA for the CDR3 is TGTGCCAGCAGCTTATCCAGGGACACTGAAGCTTTCTTTACCCAGTACTTC. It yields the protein CASSLSRDTEAFFTQYF.

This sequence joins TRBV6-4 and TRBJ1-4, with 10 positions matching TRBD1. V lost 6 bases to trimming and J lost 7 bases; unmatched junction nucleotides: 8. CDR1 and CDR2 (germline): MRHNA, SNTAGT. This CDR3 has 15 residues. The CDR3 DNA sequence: TGTGCCAGCAGCGGAGGACAGGGGGTAGGTGAAAAACTGTTTTTT. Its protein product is CASSGGQGVGEKLFF.

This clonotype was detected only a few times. CDR3 sequence (DNA): TGTGCCAGCAGCTTGATGCAGGGTGGTGGCTACACCTTC. Its protein is CASSLMQGGGYTF. This chain connects TRBV7-9 to TRBJ1-2, with D perhaps TRBD1 (5 bases). CDR3 length: 13 residues. Germline loops: CDR1 SEHNR, CDR2 FQNEAQ (reference sequence). V was pared by 3 bases and J by 7 bases, with 12 bases between.

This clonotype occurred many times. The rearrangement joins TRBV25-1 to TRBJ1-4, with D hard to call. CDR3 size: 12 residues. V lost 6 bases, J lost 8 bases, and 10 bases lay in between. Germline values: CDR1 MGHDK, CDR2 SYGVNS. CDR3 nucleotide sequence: TGTGCCAGCAGGGAACGGGGAGAAAAACTGTTTTTT. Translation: CASRERGEKLFF.

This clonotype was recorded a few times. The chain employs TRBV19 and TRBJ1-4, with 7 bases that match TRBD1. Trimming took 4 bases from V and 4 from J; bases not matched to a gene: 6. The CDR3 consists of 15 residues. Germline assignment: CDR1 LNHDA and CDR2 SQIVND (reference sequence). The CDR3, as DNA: TGTGCCAGTAGTACCCTCGGGACAGTTAATGAAAAACTGTTTTTT. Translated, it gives CASSTLGTVNEKLFF.

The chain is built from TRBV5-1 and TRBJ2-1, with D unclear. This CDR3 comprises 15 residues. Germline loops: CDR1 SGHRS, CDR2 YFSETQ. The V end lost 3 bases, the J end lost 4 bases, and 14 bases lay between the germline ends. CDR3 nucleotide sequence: TGCGCCAGCAGCTCCGACGGCAGCACGTACAATGAGCAGTTCTTC. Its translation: CASSSDGSTYNEQFF. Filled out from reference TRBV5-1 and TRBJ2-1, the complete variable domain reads KAGVTQTPRYLIKTRGQQVTLSCSPISGHRSVSWYQQTPGQGLQFLFEYFSETQRNKGNFPGRFSGRQFSNSRSEMNVSTLELGDSALYLCASSSDGSTYNEQFFGPGTRLTVL.

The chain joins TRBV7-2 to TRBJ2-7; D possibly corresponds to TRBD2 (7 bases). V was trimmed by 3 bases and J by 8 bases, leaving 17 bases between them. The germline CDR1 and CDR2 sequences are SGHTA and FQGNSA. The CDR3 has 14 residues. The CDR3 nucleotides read TGTGCCAGCAGCTTGGGGGGGGCAACAGATAAGCAGTACTTC. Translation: CASSLGGATDKQYF.

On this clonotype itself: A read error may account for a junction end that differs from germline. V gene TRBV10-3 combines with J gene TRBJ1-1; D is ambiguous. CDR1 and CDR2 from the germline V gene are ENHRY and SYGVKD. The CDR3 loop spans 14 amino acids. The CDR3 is CAISEGSAGTAAYF. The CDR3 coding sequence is TGTGCCATTAGTGAGGGCAGCGCAGGAACTGCCGCTTATTTT.

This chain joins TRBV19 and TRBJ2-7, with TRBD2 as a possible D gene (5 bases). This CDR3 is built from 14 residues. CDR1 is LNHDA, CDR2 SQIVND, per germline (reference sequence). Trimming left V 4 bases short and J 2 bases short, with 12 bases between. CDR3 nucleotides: TGTGCCAGTAGTAGAGATAGCGCAGCCTACGAGCAGTACTTC. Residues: CASSRDSAAYEQYF.

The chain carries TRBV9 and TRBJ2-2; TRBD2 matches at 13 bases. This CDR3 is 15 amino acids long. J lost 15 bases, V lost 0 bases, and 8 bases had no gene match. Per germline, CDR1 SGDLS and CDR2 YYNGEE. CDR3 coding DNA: TGTGCCAGCAGCGTAGGAACTAGCGGGGGGGGAGATATGTTTTTT. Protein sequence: CASSVGTSGGGDMFF.

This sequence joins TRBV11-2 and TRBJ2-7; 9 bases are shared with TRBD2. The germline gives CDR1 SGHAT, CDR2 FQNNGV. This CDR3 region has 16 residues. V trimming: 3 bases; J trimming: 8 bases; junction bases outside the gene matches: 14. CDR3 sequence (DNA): TGTGCCAGCAGCTTCTCCCGGAGCGGGGGGTCGTACCAGCAGTACTTC. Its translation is CASSFSRSGGSYQQYF.

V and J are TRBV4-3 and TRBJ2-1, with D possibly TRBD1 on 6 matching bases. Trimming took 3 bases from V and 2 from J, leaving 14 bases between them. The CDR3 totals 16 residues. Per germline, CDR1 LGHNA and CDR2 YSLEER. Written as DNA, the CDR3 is TGCGCCAGCAGCCAGGAAGACAGGCAAACCTACAATGAGCAGTTCTTC. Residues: CASSQEDRQTYNEQFF.

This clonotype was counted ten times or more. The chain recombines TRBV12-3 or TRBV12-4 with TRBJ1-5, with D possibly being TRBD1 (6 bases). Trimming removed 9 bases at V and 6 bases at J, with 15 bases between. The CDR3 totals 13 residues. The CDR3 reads CASNRDEGQPQHF. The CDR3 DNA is TGTGCCAGTAACAGGGATGAGGGTCAGCCCCAGCATTTT.

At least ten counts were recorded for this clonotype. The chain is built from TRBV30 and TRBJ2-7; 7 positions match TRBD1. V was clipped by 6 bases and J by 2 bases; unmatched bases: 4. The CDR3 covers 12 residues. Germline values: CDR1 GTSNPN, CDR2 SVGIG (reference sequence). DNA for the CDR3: TGTGCCTGTTCCAGGGGGACCTACGAGCAGTACTTC. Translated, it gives CACSRGTYEQYF. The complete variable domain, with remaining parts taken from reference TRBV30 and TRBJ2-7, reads SQTIHQWPATLVQPVGSPLSLECTVEGTSNPNLYWYRQAAGRGLQLLFYSVGIGQISSEVPQNLSASRPQDRQFILSSKKLLLSDSGFYLCACSRGTYEQYFGPGTRLTVT.

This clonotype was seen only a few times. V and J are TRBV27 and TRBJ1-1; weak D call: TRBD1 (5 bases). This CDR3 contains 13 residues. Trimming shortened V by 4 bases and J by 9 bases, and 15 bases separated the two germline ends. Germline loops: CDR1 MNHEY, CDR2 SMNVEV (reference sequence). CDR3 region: CASSWGLEGQAFF. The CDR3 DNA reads TGTGCCAGCAGTTGGGGGTTGGAAGGACAAGCTTTCTTT.